This T cell receptor (beta chain) was retrieved from a study of human T cells and chemical hapten exposure. Across the study: Upper-back patches of 0.01% DPC were read at 6 days. Study conclusions and caveats: High-frequency TCRs, those above 1 in 1000, stayed the same after DPC sensitization. The donors suffered from alopecia, so their immune response may not match that of healthy people.

Regarding this clonotype: Its target is not known.

The V gene's germline CDR1 is SGHTA and CDR2 FQGNSA. The CDR3 contains 15 residues. V shed 1 base, J shed 7 bases, and the junction held 5 bases outside the gene matches. TCRdb recomputed calls from the RACE reads with MiXCR, one row per CDR3 protein. The data contain around 300,000 distinct CDR3 sequences, 5.5% of them singletons. Time point meaning: pre-sensitization, week 0. Specified treatment: therapeutic diphenylcyclopropenone sensitization with weekly scalp DPC. Unfractionated whole blood served as the source for total RNA extraction. The chain joins TRBV7-2 to TRBJ2-1; 9 nucleotides line up with TRBD1. The receptor's source is a woman under 30 with alopecia areata. Some clones in this sample may be carry-over from other donors' samples. The source was whole blood, collected in connection with sensitization to the hapten diphenylcyclopropenone (DPC). The CDR3 DNA reads as TGTGCCAGCAGCTTAGAGGACAGGGGAATAAATGAGCAGTTCTTC. It is translated as CASSLEDRGINEQFF.